Listed below are T cell receptor beta chains from one sample, sequenced in a study of blood T cell repertoires in COVID-19. Data came from immunoSEQ multiplex PCR; TCRdb stores just in-frame clones and leaves some out. This sample has fewer than 85,000 clones; 65% to 80% occur once, and the top ten carry roughly a fifth. Sequenced: peripheral blood. The receptor set was obtained from a woman aged 80 or older with active or convalescent COVID-19. CDR3s include the opening cysteine and the closing phenylalanine or tryptophan. D genes are given only for firm matches. Not every row has a clone size; where given, it reads once, few, many or a size class.

d_call j_call v_call clone_size cdr3_aa cdr3_nt
NA TRBJ2-3 TRBV19 NA CASSMGPSTDTQYF TGTGCCAGTAGTATGGGCCCTAGCACAGATACGCAGTATTTT
NA TRBJ2-7 TRBV6-5 NA CASSPFYEQYF TGTGCCAGCAGTCCTTTCTACGAGCAGTACTTC
NA TRBJ2-6 TRBV4-1 NA CASSREGLLESGANVLTF TGCGCCAGCAGCCGAGAAGGACTACTCGAGTCTGGGGCCAACGTCCTGACTTTC
NA TRBJ1-4 TRBV6-6 once CASTSDGGLNEKLFF TGTGCCAGCACCTCCGATGGGGGCCTGAATGAAAAACTGTTTTTT
TRBD1 TRBJ1-1 TRBV19 NA CASSMTGTHTEAFF TGTGCCAGTAGTATGACAGGGACCCACACTGAAGCTTTCTTT
NA TRBJ2-3 TRBV5-4 NA CASSLVGGASDTQYF TGTGCCAGCAGCTTGGTTGGGGGGGCATCAGATACGCAGTATTTT
TRBD1 TRBJ2-3 TRBV3-1/TRBV3-2 NA CASSWTGDYDTQYF TGTGCCAGCAGCTGGACAGGGGACTATGATACGCAGTATTTT
NA TRBJ2-7 TRBV3-1/TRBV3-2 NA CASSRGQPGSYEQYF TGTGCCAGCAGCCGCGGACAGCCCGGCTCCTACGAGCAGTACTTC
TRBD1 TRBJ2-5 TRBV2 NA CASSPGTGMIQETQYF TGTGCCAGCAGTCCCGGGACAGGGATGATCCAAGAGACCCAGTACTTC
NA TRBJ1-2 TRBV18 few CASSPRPPPNYGYTF TGTGCCAGCTCACCACGGCCCCCGCCAAACTATGGCTACACCTTC
NA TRBJ1-6 TRBV18 NA CASSPLDLHSSYNSPLHF TGTGCCAGCTCACCACTTGACTTACATAGCTCCTATAATTCACCCCTCCACTTT
TRBD2 TRBJ2-7 TRBV6-6 few CATLLAGAYEQYF TGTGCCACCCTACTAGCGGGGGCATACGAGCAGTACTTC
TRBD1 TRBJ2-7 TRBV13 NA CASSRIGTGGDEQYF TGTGCCAGCAGTCGAATAGGGACAGGGGGGGACGAGCAGTACTTC
NA TRBJ1-1 TRBV6-5 NA CASSQISTGSWNAFF TGTGCCAGCAGTCAAATTTCTACAGGGTCCTGGAATGCTTTCTTT
TRBD1 TRBJ2-7 TRBV2 many CASDRGPYGEQYF TGTGCCAGCGACAGGGGACCTTACGGCGAGCAGTACTTC
TRBD2 TRBJ2-7 TRBV10-2 NA CASSLTSGAYEQYF TGCGCCAGCAGTCTGACTAGCGGGGCCTACGAGCAGTACTTC
NA TRBJ1-2 TRBV7-2 NA CASSPARGRDYTF TGTGCCAGCAGCCCAGCAAGAGGCAGGGACTACACCTTC
NA TRBJ2-7 TRBV5-1 once CASSLANRANEQYF TGCGCCAGCAGCTTGGCCAACAGGGCCAACGAGCAGTACTTC
TRBD2 TRBJ2-5 TRBV5-4 NA CASSPARTSGEETQYF TGTGCCAGCAGCCCAGCTCGGACTAGCGGGGAAGAGACCCAGTACTTC
TRBD1 TRBJ2-7 TRBV12-3/TRBV12-4 NA CASRWDSSYEQYF TGTGCCAGCAGGTGGGACAGCTCCTACGAGCAGTACTTC
NA TRBJ1-1 TRBV19 few CASSMKGDTEAFF TGTGCCAGTAGTATGAAGGGGGACACTGAAGCTTTCTTT
TRBD1 TRBJ1-1 TRBV27 NA CASSLNPGQEAFF TGTGCCAGCAGTTTAAACCCGGGACAGGAAGCTTTCTTT
TRBD2 TRBJ2-1 TRBV12-3/TRBV12-4 NA CASSQRGVYEQFF TGTGCCAGCAGCCAACGGGGGGTGTATGAGCAGTTCTTC
TRBD2 TRBJ2-5 TRBV28 NA CASSSGTSRETQYF TGTGCCAGCAGTTCCGGGACTAGTCGAGAGACCCAGTACTTC
NA TRBJ1-1 TRBV28 once CASKPQGFTEAFF TGTGCCAGCAAACCCCAGGGTTTCACTGAAGCTTTCTTT
NA TRBJ1-4 TRBV5-1 NA CASSLGTADPGEKLFF TGCGCCAGCAGCTTGGGTACGGCTGACCCGGGGGAAAAACTGTTTTTT
NA TRBJ2-7 TRBV11-1 NA CASSLGSLGSYEQYF TGTGCCAGCAGCTTAGGTAGCCTAGGCTCCTACGAGCAGTACTTC
TRBD2 TRBJ2-7 TRBV28 NA CASSRASGGTYEQYF TGTGCCAGCAGTCGTGCTAGCGGGGGAACGTACGAGCAGTACTTC
NA TRBJ1-2 TRBV3-1/TRBV3-2 NA CASSQGRRRGYTF TGTGCCAGCAGCCAAGGGCGCAGGCGCGGCTACACCTTC
NA TRBJ1-1 TRBV13 NA CASSFGRGTEAFF TGTGCCAGCAGCTTTGGCAGGGGCACTGAAGCTTTCTTT
NA TRBJ2-7 TRBV6-2/TRBV6-3 NA CASSYSASSYEQYF TGTGCCAGCAGTTACTCTGCCAGTTCCTACGAGCAGTACTTC
NA TRBJ1-2 TRBV28 NA CASSLSIWNRDVAYGYTF TGTGCCAGCAGTTTATCCATCTGGAACAGGGATGTTGCCTATGGCTACACCTTC
NA TRBJ2-3 TRBV5-1 NA CASSLGATDTQYF TGCGCCAGCAGCTTAGGGGCCACAGATACGCAGTATTTT
TRBD1 TRBJ1-6 TRBV14 once CASSLRQGRDSPLHF TGTGCCAGCAGCCTTAGACAGGGGCGGGATTCACCCCTCCACTTT
TRBD1 TRBJ2-7 TRBV5-1 NA CASSLHWDRAYEQYF TGCGCCAGCAGCTTGCACTGGGACAGAGCCTACGAGCAGTACTTC
NA TRBJ1-5 TRBV10-3 NA CAISVGGDQPQHF TGTGCCATCAGTGTGGGGGGAGATCAGCCCCAGCATTTT
NA TRBJ1-4 TRBV11-2 NA CASSLLQDRDEKLFF TGTGCCAGCAGCTTATTACAGGATCGAGATGAAAAACTGTTTTTT
TRBD2 TRBJ2-2 TRBV28 NA CASSPSPGTSGFYTGELFF TGTGCCAGCAGTCCGAGTCCCGGGACTAGCGGGTTCTACACCGGGGAGCTGTTTTTT
NA TRBJ1-3 TRBV27 NA CASSFSLGSAGNTIYF TGTGCCAGCAGTTTCTCTTTGGGGAGCGCTGGAAACACCATATATTTT
NA TRBJ1-3 TRBV4-3 once CASSQVGAGINTIYF TGCGCCAGCAGCCAAGTTGGGGCAGGGATAAACACCATATATTTT
TRBD1 TRBJ1-1 TRBV28 NA CAITGQLNTEAFF TGTGCCATCACGGGACAGTTAAACACTGAAGCTTTCTTT
TRBD1 TRBJ1-2 TRBV29-1 once CSVRDSLNYGYTF TGCAGCGTACGGGACAGCCTAAACTATGGCTACACCTTC
NA TRBJ2-7 TRBV3-1/TRBV3-2 NA CASSQIRSYEQYF TGTGCCAGCAGCCAAATTAGGAGCTACGAGCAGTACTTC
NA TRBJ1-2 TRBV4-3 NA CASSQDQSGGVIYGYTF TGCGCCAGCAGCCAAGACCAGTCTGGAGGGGTAATCTATGGCTACACCTTC
TRBD2 TRBJ2-3 TRBV9 NA CASSVPNGRDWTDTQYF TGTGCCAGCAGCGTCCCCAACGGGAGGGATTGGACAGATACGCAGTATTTT
TRBD2 TRBJ2-4 TRBV7-2 NA CASSLSGGPENIQYF TGTGCCAGCAGCTTAAGCGGGGGCCCGGAGAACATTCAGTACTTC
TRBD2 TRBJ2-5 TRBV3-1/TRBV3-2 few CASSPSGGYVETQYF TGTGCCAGCAGCCCTAGCGGGGGTTATGTAGAGACCCAGTACTTC
NA TRBJ2-7 TRBV18 NA CASSQAASGPEQYF TGTGCCAGCTCCCAGGCCGCTTCTGGCCCCGAGCAGTACTTC
NA TRBJ2-5 TRBV7-9 NA CASSLDSVGGQETQYF TGTGCCAGCAGCTTAGATTCCGTCGGGGGCCAAGAGACCCAGTACTTC
TRBD1 TRBJ2-7 TRBV11-3 NA CASSPGTAYEQYF TGTGCCAGCAGCCCCGGGACAGCCTACGAGCAGTACTTC